This T cell receptor beta chain derives from a study of blood T cells in healthy people across ages. Germline V gene lookup returns CDR1 KGHDR and CDR2 SFDVKD. Losses at the gene ends were 2 bases for V and 3 bases for J; bases not matched to a gene: 2. The CDR3 sequence is 16 residues long. Each sample yielded at least 6 micrograms of PBMC total RNA. A second PCR of about 6 to 12 cycles used a sample-barcoded 5' primer and a J-beta primer mix. TCRdb re-analysed the 5' RACE reads in MiXCR, keeping a single row per CDR3 protein. Of hundreds of thousands of distinct CDR3 sequences listed, 40% to 45% were seen once; the top ten hold roughly 30%.

Sequenced: blood. The V and J genes are TRBV24-1 and TRBJ2-1, with TRBD2 identical over 11 bases. The TCR comes from an elderly man in good health. The CDR3 coding sequence is TGTGCCACCAGTGATTCCGGGACTAGCGGCTACAATGAGCAGTTCTTC. Translating it yields CATSDSGTSGYNEQFF.